This TCR beta chain is drawn from a study of OX40 agonist ivuxolimab in advanced cancers. Study in general: Six ivuxolimab dose levels, 0.01 to 10 mg/kg, were given intravenously every 2 weeks.

The assay was immunoSEQ multiplex PCR, and TCRdb's table has in-frame clones only and misses some. The sample holds about 49,000 clones, around 80% seen once. Cycle 7 day 1, cycle 4 day 1, and baseline were the timepoints at which blood was sampled. The CDR3 extends over 15 amino acids. The ends were cut back, 0 bases at V and 1 base at J, with 9 bases in the middle. Germline lookup yields CDR1 SGHRS and CDR2 YFSETQ. The sequenced sample was CD4+ or CD8+ T cells sorted from blood, obtained in a trial of the OX40 agonist ivuxolimab. The source of this sequence is an adult with an advanced solid tumor such as melanoma, head and neck, liver or kidney cancer. The V and J genes are TRBV5-1 and TRBJ2-3; D may be TRBD1 (6 bases). CDR3 sequence reads: CASSLVSGGTDTQYF. The CDR3 DNA follows: TGCGCCAGCAGCTTGGTGTCAGGGGGCACAGATACGCAGTATTTT. Full variable domain (rest looked up from reference TRBV5-1 and TRBJ2-3): KAGVTQTPRYLIKTRGQQVTLSCSPISGHRSVSWYQQTPGQGLQFLFEYFSETQRNKGNFPGRFSGRQFSNSRSEMNVSTLELGDSALYLCASSLVSGGTDTQYFGPGTRLTVL.